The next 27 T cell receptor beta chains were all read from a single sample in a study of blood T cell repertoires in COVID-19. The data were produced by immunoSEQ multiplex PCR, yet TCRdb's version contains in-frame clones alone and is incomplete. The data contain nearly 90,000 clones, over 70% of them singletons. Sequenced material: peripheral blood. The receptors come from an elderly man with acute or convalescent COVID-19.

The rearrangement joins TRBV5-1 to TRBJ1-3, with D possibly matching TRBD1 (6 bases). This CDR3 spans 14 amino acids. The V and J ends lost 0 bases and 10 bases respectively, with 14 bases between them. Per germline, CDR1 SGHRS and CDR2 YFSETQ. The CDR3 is CASSLENRVGTIYF. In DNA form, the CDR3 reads TGCGCCAGCAGCTTGGAGAACAGGGTCGGGACCATATATTTT. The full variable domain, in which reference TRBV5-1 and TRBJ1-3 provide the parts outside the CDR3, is KAGVTQTPRYLIKTRGQQVTLSCSPISGHRSVSWYQQTPGQGLQFLFEYFSETQRNKGNFPGRFSGRQFSNSRSEMNVSTLELGDSALYLCASSLENRVGTIYFGEGSWLTVV.

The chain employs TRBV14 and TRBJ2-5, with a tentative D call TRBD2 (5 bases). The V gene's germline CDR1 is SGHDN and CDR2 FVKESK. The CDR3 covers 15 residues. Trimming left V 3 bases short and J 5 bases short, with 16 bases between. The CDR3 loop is CASSHPGTYPETQYF. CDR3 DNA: TGTGCCAGCAGCCACCCGGGAACTTACCCGGAGACCCAGTACTTC.

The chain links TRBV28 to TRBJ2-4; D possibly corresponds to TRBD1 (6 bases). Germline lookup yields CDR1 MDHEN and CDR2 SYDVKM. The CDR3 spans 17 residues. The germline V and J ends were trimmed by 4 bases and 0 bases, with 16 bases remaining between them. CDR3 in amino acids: CASSYPGADLAKNIQYF. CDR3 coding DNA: TGTGCCAGCAGTTACCCAGGGGCGGACCTAGCCAAAAACATTCAGTACTTC.

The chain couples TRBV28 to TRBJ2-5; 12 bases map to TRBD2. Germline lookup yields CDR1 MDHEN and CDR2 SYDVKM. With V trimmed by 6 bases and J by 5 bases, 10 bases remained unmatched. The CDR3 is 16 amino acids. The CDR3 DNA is TGTGCCAGCAGGAGTGGCGGGCTAGCGGGAGGGGAGACCCAGTACTTC. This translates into CASRSGGLAGGETQYF.

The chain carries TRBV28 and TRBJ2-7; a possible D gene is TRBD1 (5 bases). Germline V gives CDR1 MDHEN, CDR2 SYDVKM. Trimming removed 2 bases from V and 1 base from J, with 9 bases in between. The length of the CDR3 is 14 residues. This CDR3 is CASSLPTGSYEQYF. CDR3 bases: TGTGCCAGCAGTTTACCCACAGGTTCCTACGAGCAGTACTTC.

CDR3 sequence: CASSPRTSGWADTQYF. DNA for the CDR3: TGTGCCAGCAGTCCGCGAACGAGCGGGTGGGCAGATACGCAGTATTTT. The genes are TRBV27 and TRBJ2-3; perhaps TRBD2 as D (6 bases). This CDR3 region has 16 residues. V dropped 5 bases and J dropped 4 bases, with 19 bases sitting between them. The germline V gene has CDR1 MNHEY and CDR2 SMNVEV (reference sequence).

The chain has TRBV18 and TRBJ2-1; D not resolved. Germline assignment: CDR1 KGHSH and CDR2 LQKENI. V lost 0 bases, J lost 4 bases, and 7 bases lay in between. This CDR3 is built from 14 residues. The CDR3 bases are TGTGCCAGCTCACCACCCGGCAGGTACAATGAGCAGTTCTTC. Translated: CASSPPGRYNEQFF.

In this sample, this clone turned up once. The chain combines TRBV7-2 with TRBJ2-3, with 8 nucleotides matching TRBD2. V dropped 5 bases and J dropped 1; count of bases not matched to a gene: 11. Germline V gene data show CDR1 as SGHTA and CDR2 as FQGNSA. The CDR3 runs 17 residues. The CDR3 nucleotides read TGTGCCAGCAGCAGACAATCGGGGGGGCGGGGCACAGATACGCAGTATTTT. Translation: CASSRQSGGRGTDTQYF.

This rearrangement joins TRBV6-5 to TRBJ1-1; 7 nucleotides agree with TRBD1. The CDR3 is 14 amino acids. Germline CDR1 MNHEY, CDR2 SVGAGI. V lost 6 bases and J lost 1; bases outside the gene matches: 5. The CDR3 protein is CASRTGLGNTEAFF. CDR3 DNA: TGTGCCAGCAGGACAGGGTTAGGGAACACTGAAGCTTTCTTT.

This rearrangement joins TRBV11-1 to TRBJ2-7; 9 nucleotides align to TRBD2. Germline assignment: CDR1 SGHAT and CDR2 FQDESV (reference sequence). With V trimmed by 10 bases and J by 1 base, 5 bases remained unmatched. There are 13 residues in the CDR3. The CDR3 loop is CATTAGGSYEQYF. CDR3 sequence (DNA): TGTGCCACTACAGCGGGAGGTTCCTACGAGCAGTACTTC.

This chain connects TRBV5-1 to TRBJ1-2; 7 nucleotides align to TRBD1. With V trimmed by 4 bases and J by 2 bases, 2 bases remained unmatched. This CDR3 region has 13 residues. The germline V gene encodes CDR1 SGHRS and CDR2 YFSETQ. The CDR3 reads CASSADRNYGYTF. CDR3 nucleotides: TGCGCCAGCAGCGCGGACAGGAACTATGGCTACACCTTC. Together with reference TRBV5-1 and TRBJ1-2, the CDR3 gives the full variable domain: KAGVTQTPRYLIKTRGQQVTLSCSPISGHRSVSWYQQTPGQGLQFLFEYFSETQRNKGNFPGRFSGRQFSNSRSEMNVSTLELGDSALYLCASSADRNYGYTFGSGTRLTVV.

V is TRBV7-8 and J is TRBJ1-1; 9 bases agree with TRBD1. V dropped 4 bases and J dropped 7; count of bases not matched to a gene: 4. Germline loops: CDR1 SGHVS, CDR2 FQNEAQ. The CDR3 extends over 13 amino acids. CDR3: CASSSGQGLEAFF. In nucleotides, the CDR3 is TGTGCCAGCAGCTCGGGACAGGGACTTGAAGCTTTCTTT.

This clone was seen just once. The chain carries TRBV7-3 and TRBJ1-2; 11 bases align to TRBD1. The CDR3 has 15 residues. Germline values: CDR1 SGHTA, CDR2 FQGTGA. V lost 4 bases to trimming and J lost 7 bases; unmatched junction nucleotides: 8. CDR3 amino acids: CASSSTDRGRSGYTF. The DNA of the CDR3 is TGTGCCAGCAGCTCTACGGACAGGGGGCGAAGTGGCTACACCTTC. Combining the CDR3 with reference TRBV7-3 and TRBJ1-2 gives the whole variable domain GAGVSQTPSNKVTEKGKYVELRCDPISGHTALYWYRQSLGQGPEFLIYFQGTGAADDSGLPNDRFFAVRPEGSVSTLKIQRTERGDSAVYLCASSSTDRGRSGYTFGSGTRLTVV.

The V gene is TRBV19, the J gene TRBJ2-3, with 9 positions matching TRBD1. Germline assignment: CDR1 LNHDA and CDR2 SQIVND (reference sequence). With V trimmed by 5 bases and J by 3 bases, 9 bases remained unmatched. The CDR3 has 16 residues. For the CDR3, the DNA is TGTGCCAGTAGTGTTGGACAGGGGATTTCGACAGATACGCAGTATTTT. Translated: CASSVGQGISTDTQYF.

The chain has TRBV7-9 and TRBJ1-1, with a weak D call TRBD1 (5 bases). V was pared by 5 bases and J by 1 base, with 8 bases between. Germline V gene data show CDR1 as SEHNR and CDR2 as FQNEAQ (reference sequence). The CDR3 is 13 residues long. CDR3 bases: TGTGCCAGCAGCCTACAGGAGAACACTGAAGCTTTCTTT. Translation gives CASSLQENTEAFF.

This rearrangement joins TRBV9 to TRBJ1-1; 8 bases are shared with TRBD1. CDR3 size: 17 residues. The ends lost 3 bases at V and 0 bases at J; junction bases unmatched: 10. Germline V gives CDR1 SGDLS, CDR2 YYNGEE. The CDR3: CASSARPGGVLNTEAFF. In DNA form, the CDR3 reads TGTGCCAGCAGCGCTAGGCCAGGGGGCGTCTTGAACACTGAAGCTTTCTTT.

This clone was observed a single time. The CDR3 sequence is CASTFTGQGSYGYTF. The CDR3 DNA reads as TGTGCCAGCACCTTTACGGGACAGGGGTCCTATGGCTACACCTTC. The gene calls are TRBV2 and TRBJ1-2, with 10 bases identical to TRBD1. CDR3 length: 15 amino acids. V was pared by 7 bases and J by 4 bases, with 9 bases of the junction left unmatched. Per the germline V gene, CDR1 is SNHLY and CDR2 is FYNNEI. The full variable domain, rest sourced from reference TRBV2 and TRBJ1-2, is EPEVTQTPSHQVTQMGQEVILRCVPISNHLYFYWYRQILGQKVEFLVSFYNNEISEKSEIFDDQFSVERPDGSNFTLKIRSTKLEDSAMYFCASTFTGQGSYGYTFGSGTRLTVV.

The CDR3 here is CASSLRRRDEQYF. CDR3 nucleotide sequence: TGTGCCAGCAGCTTACGAAGGAGGGACGAGCAGTACTTC. V is TRBV7-2 and J is TRBJ2-7, with TRBD2 as a possible D gene (6 bases). The CDR3 has 13 amino acids. The germline V and J ends were trimmed by 2 bases and 5 bases, with 10 bases remaining between them. Looked up from germline, CDR1 is SGHTA and CDR2 is FQGNSA.

CDR3 sequence: CSASYGNTIYF. The CDR3 DNA follows: TGCAGTGCTAGTTATGGAAACACCATATATTTT. The genes are TRBV20-1 and TRBJ1-3; no reliable D call. The CDR3 runs 11 residues. Germline CDR1 reads DFQATT; CDR2 reads SNEGSKA (reference sequence). With 3 bases removed from V and 3 bases from J, the gap between germline ends came to 3 bases.

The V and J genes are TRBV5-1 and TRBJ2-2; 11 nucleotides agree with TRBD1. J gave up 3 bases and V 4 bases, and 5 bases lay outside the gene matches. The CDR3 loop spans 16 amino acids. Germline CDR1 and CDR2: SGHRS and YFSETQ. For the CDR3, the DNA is TGCGCCAGCAGCCCCCCGGGACAGGGGGACACCGGGGAGCTGTTTTTT. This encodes CASSPPGQGDTGELFF.

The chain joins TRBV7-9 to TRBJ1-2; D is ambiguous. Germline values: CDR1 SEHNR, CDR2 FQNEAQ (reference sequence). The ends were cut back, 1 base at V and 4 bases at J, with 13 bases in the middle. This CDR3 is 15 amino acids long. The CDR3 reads CASSLGLREPYGYTF. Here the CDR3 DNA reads TGTGCCAGCAGCTTAGGCCTAAGGGAGCCCTATGGCTACACCTTC. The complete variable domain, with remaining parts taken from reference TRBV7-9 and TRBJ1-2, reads DTGVSQNPRHKITKRGQNVTFRCDPISEHNRLYWYRQTLGQGPEFLTYFQNEAQLEKSRLLSDRFSAERPKGSFSTLEIQRTEQGDSAMYLCASSLGLREPYGYTFGSGTRLTVV.

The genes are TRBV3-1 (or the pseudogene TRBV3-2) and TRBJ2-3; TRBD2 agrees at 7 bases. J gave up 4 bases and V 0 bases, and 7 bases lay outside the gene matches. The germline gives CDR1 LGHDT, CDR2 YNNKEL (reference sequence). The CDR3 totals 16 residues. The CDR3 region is CASSQEGTSGADTQYF. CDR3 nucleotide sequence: TGTGCCAGCAGCCAAGAAGGAACGAGCGGGGCAGATACGCAGTATTTT.

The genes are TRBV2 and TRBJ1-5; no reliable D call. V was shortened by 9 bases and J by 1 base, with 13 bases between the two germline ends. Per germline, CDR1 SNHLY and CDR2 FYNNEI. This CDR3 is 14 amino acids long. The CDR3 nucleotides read TGTGCCAGTCGAGTCGGGTTGAGCAATCAGCCCCAGCATTTT. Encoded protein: CASRVGLSNQPQHF.

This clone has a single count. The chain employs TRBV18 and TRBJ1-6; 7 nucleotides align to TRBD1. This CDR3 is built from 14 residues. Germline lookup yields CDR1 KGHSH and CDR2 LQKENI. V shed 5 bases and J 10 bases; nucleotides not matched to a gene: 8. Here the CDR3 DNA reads TGTGCCAGCTCATTTCGGGACAGTCTCTCACCCCTCCACTTT. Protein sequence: CASSFRDSLSPLHF.

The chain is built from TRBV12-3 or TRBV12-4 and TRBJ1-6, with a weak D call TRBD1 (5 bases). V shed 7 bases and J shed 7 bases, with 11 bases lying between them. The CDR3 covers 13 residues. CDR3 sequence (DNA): TGTGCCAGCAACGGGGGTAGGAATTCACCCCTCCACTTT. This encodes CASNGGRNSPLHF.

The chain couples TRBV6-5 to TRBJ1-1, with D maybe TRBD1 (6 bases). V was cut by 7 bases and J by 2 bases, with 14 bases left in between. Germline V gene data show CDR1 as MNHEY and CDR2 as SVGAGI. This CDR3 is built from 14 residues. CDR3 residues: CASNFGTHNTEAFF. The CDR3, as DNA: TGTGCCAGCAATTTCGGGACACACAACACTGAAGCTTTCTTT.

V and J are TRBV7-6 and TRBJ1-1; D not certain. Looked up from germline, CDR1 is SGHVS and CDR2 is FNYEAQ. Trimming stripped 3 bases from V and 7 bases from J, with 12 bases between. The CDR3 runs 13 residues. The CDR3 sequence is CASSFFETGEAFF. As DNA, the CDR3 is TGTGCCAGCAGCTTTTTCGAGACGGGTGAAGCTTTCTTT. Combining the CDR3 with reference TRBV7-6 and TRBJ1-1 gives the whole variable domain GAGVSQSPRYKVTKRGQDVALRCDPISGHVSLYWYRQALGQGPEFLTYFNYEAQQDKSGLPNDRFSAERPEGSISTLTIQRTEQRDSAMYRCASSFFETGEAFFGQGTRLTVV.